The next 11 T cell receptor beta chains were all read from a single sample in a study of OX40 agonist ivuxolimab in advanced cancers. The library came from the immunoSEQ multiplex PCR assay. The source is immuneACCESS, and TCRdb retained only in-frame sequences with V and J called. Part of the clones is not carried over; for the studies checked, unresolved V genes explain less than half of this, and the remainder is unexplained. Counted in this sample were 90,000 to 100,000 clones; approximately 91% of them appeared once. Of the sample, more than 0.8% is held by the ten largest clones. Sequences were derived from CD4+ or CD8+ T cells sorted from blood, sampled in a trial of the OX40 agonist ivuxolimab. The source is an adult with an advanced solid tumor such as melanoma, head and neck, liver or kidney cancer.

The chain links TRBV30 to TRBJ1-2; weak D call: TRBD1 (6 bases). The germline V gene encodes CDR1 GTSNPN and CDR2 SVGIG (reference sequence). V gave up 2 bases and J gave up 2 bases, with 15 bases separating them. The CDR3 sequence is 15 residues long. The CDR3 coding sequence is TGTGCCTGGAGTCCGCGGGGGCCCCGAAACTATGGCTACACCTTC. This gives the protein CAWSPRGPRNYGYTF.

This chain links TRBV7-2 with TRBJ2-2; 11 nucleotides line up with TRBD2. V shed 7 bases and J 0 bases; nucleotides not matched to a gene: 7. The CDR3 contains 17 residues. Per germline, CDR1 SGHTA and CDR2 FQGNSA. The CDR3 sequence is CASTGRGLAANTGELFF. CDR3 coding DNA: TGTGCCAGCACCGGCCGGGGACTAGCGGCGAACACCGGGGAGCTGTTTTTT.

V and J are TRBV7-2 and TRBJ2-1; 9 nucleotides line up with TRBD2. Germline assignment: CDR1 SGHTA and CDR2 FQGNSA. This CDR3 is built from 15 residues. V trimming: 7 bases; J trimming: 9 bases; junction bases outside the gene matches: 13. CDR3 region: CASTFGLAIMSEQFF. The CDR3 region has the DNA TGTGCCAGCACCTTCGGACTAGCGATAATGAGTGAGCAGTTCTTC. The complete variable domain, with remaining parts taken from reference TRBV7-2 and TRBJ2-1, reads GAGVSQSPSNKVTEKGKDVELRCDPISGHTALYWYRQSLGQGLEFLIYFQGNSAPDKSGLPSDRFSAERTGGSVSTLTIQRTQQEDSAVYLCASTFGLAIMSEQFFGPGTRLTVL.

The chain combines TRBV10-3 with TRBJ1-3; possible D gene TRBD1, 5 bases. The CDR3 length is 17 residues. Germline V gene lookup returns CDR1 ENHRY and CDR2 SYGVKD. V was clipped by 4 bases and J by 0 bases, with 16 bases between them. In DNA, the CDR3 is TGTGCCATCAGTGCTCAACCGGGACTGAGCTCTGGAAACACCATATATTTT. Translated: CAISAQPGLSSGNTIYF.

This chain links TRBV19 with TRBJ2-1, with 13 bases lining up with TRBD2. The germline gives CDR1 LNHDA, CDR2 SQIVND (reference sequence). The CDR3 has 15 amino acids. V dropped 8 bases and J dropped 6; count of bases not matched to a gene: 7. CDR3 loop: CASARTSGSFNEQFF. CDR3 bases: TGTGCCAGTGCCAGGACTAGCGGGAGTTTCAATGAGCAGTTCTTC.

This chain uses TRBV6-5 with TRBJ2-7, with 14 bases aligning to TRBD2. The CDR3 spans 15 residues. CDR1 is MNHEY, CDR2 SVGAGI, per germline. J lost 7 bases, V lost 2 bases, and 4 bases had no gene match. The CDR3 DNA sequence: TGTGCCAGCAGTTACATACGGACTAGCGGGAGGGAGCAGTACTTC. The encoded protein is CASSYIRTSGREQYF.

The V and J genes are TRBV30 and TRBJ1-3; D not resolved. Germline V CDR1 and CDR2: GTSNPN, SVGIG (reference sequence). Trimming took 5 bases from V and 3 from J, leaving 11 bases between them. This CDR3 spans 13 amino acids. The CDR3 spells CAWETVNGNTIYF. CDR3 bases: TGTGCCTGGGAGACGGTGAATGGAAACACCATATATTTT.

This clone was recorded once. V and J are TRBV6-1 and TRBJ1-4; D unclear. The germline gives CDR1 MNHNS, CDR2 SASEGT. Trimming removed 8 bases from V and 8 bases from J, with 18 bases in between. The CDR3 has 14 residues. Here the CDR3 reads CASFPGSLGEKLFF. The CDR3, as DNA: TGTGCCAGCTTTCCGGGATCTTTAGGGGAAAAACTGTTTTTT.

This clone showed up just once. The V and J genes are TRBV6-6 and TRBJ2-3; tentative D call: TRBD1 (6 bases). This CDR3 spans 14 amino acids. The germline gives CDR1 MNHNY, CDR2 SVGAGI (reference sequence). The ends were cut back, 0 bases at V and 6 bases at J, with 10 bases in the middle. The CDR3 sequence is CASSYSDRRDTQYF. The CDR3 nucleotides are TGTGCCAGCAGTTACTCGGACAGACGGGATACGCAGTATTTT.

The chain carries TRBV7-3 and TRBJ2-2; D not certain. The CDR3 is made up of 13 amino acids. The V and J ends lost 6 bases and 0 bases respectively, with 5 bases between them. Germline-derived CDR1 and CDR2 are SGHTA and FQGTGA. In DNA form, the CDR3 reads TGTGCCAGCAGACCCACGAACACCGGGGAGCTGTTTTTT. This sequence encodes CASRPTNTGELFF. The variable domain in full, completed from reference TRBV7-3 and TRBJ2-2, reads GAGVSQTPSNKVTEKGKYVELRCDPISGHTALYWYRQSLGQGPEFLIYFQGTGAADDSGLPNDRFFAVRPEGSVSTLKIQRTERGDSAVYLCASRPTNTGELFFGEGSRLTVL.

The V and J genes are TRBV7-2 and TRBJ2-3; the D gene is possibly TRBD1 (6 bases). CDR1 is SGHTA, CDR2 FQGNSA, per germline. The CDR3 spans 15 residues. Trimming removed 7 bases from V and 4 bases from J, with 18 bases in between. The CDR3 DNA reads TGTGCCAGCACCATGACTATGGGGGCGCCAGATACGCAGTATTTT. This encodes CASTMTMGAPDTQYF.